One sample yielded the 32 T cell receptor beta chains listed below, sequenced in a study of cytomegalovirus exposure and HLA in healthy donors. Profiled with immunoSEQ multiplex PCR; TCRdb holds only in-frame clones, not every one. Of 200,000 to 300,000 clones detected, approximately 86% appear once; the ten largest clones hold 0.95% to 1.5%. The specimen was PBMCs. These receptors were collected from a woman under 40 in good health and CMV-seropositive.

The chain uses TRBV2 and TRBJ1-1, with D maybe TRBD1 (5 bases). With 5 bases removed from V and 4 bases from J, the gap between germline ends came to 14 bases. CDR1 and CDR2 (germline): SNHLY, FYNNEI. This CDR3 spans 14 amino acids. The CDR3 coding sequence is TGTGCCAGCAGTCAGGACATGATGGGCACTGAAGCTTTCTTT. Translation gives CASSQDMMGTEAFF.

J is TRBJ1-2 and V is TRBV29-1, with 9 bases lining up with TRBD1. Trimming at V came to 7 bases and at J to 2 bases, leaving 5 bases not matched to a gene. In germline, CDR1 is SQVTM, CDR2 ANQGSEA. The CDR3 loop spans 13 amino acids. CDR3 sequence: CSAVQGANYGYTF. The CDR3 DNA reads TGCAGCGCTGTACAGGGGGCCAACTATGGCTACACCTTC.

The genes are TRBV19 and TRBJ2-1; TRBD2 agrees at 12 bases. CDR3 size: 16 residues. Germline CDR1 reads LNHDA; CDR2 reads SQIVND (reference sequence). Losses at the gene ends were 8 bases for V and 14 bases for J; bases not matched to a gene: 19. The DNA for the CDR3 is TGTGCCAGTCAAGAGACTAGCGGGAGCTGGGCCGGTCGGGAGTTCTTC. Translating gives CASQETSGSWAGREFF.

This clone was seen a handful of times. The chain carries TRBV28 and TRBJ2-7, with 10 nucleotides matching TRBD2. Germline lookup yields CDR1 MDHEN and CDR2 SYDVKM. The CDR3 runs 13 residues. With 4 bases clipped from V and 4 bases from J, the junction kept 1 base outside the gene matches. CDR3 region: CASSSSGRYEQYF. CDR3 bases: TGTGCCAGCAGTTCTAGCGGGAGATACGAGCAGTACTTC.

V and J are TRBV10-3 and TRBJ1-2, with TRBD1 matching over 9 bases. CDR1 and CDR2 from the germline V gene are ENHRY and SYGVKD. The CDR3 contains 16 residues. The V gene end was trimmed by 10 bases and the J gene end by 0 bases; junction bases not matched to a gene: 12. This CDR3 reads CATKGGTGLPNYGYTF. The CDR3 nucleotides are TGTGCCACCAAAGGTGGGACAGGGTTGCCTAACTATGGCTACACCTTC.

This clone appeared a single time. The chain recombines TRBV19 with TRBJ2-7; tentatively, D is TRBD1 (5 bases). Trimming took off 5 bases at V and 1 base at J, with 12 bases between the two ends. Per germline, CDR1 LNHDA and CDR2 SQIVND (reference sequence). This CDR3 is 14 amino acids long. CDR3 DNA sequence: TGTGCCAGTAGTCAGAAAACAGGTTCCTACGAGCAGTACTTC. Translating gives CASSQKTGSYEQYF.

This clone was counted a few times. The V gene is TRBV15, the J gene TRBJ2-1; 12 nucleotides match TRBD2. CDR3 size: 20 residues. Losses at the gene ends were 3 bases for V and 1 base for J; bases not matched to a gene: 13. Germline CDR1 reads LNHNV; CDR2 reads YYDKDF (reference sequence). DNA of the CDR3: TGTGCCACCAGCAGGGGGATGACAACTAGCGGGAGGAAGTCCTACAATGAGCAGTTCTTC. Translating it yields CATSRGMTTSGRKSYNEQFF.

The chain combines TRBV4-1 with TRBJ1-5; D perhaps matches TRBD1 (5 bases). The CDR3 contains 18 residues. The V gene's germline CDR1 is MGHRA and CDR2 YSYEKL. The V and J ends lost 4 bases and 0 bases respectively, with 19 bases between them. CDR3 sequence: CASSRSGGTDYSNQPQHF. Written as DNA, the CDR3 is TGCGCCAGCAGCCGCTCGGGAGGGACGGATTATAGCAATCAGCCCCAGCATTTT.

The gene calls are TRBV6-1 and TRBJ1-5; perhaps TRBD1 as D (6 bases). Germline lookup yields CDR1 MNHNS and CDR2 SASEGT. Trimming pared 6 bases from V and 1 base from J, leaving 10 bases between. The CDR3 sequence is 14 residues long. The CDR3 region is CASRTTGSNQPQHF. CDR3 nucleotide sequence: TGTGCCAGCAGAACCACAGGGAGCAATCAGCCCCAGCATTTT.

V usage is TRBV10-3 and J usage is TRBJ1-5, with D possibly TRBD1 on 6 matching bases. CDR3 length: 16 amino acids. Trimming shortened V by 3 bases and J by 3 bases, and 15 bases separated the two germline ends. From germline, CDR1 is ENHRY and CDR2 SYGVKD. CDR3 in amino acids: CAISDGQRDANQPQHF. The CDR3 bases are TGTGCCATCAGTGACGGACAGCGAGATGCCAATCAGCCCCAGCATTTT.

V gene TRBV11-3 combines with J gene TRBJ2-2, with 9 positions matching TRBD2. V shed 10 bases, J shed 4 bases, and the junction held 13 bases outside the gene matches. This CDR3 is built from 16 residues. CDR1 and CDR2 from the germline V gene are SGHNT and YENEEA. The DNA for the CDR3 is TGTGCCATCCGCCGGCGGGAGGGCCAGGGCACCGGGGAGCTGTTTTTT. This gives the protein CAIRRREGQGTGELFF. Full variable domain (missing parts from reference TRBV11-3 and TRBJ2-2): EAGVVQSPRYKIIEKKQPVAFWCNPISGHNTLYWYLQNLGQGPELLIRYENEEAVDDSQLPKDRFSAERLKGVDSTLKIQPAELGDSAVYLCAIRRREGQGTGELFFGEGSRLTVL.

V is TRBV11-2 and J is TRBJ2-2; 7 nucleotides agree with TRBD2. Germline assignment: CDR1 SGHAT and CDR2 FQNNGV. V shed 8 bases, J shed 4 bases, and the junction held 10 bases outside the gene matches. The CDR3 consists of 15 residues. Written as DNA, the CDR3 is TGTGCCAGCCTGCGGTGGGGGAGGGGCACCGGGGAGCTGTTTTTT. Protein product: CASLRWGRGTGELFF.

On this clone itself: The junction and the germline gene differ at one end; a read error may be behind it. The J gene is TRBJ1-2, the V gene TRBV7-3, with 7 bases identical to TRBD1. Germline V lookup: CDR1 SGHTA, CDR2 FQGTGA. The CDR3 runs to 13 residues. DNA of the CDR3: TGTGCCAGCAGCTTAGCCGGGACAGCCAACTTGAACTTC. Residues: CASSLAGTANLNF.

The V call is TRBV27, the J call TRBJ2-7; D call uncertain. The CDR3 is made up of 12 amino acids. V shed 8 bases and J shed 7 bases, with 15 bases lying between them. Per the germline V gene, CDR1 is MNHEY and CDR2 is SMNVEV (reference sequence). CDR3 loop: CASGRPPGEQYF. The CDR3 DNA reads TGTGCCAGCGGTAGGCCCCCCGGGGAGCAGTACTTC.

The CDR3 here is CASSDLSAGQETQYF. DNA of the CDR3: TGTGCCAGCAGTGATTTAAGTGCGGGACAAGAGACCCAGTACTTC. The chain combines TRBV2 with TRBJ2-5; tentative D call: TRBD2 (6 bases). V was pared by 3 bases and J by 2 bases, with 13 bases between. Germline CDR1 reads SNHLY; CDR2 reads FYNNEI. This CDR3 spans 15 amino acids. Filled out from reference TRBV2 and TRBJ2-5, the complete variable domain reads EPEVTQTPSHQVTQMGQEVILRCVPISNHLYFYWYRQILGQKVEFLVSFYNNEISEKSEIFDDQFSVERPDGSNFTLKIRSTKLEDSAMYFCASSDLSAGQETQYFGPGTRLLVL.

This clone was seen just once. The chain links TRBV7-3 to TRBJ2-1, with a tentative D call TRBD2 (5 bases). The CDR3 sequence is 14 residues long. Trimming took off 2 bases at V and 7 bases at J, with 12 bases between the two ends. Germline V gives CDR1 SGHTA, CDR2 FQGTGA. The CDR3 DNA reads TGTGCCAGCAGCTTACTGGGGAGTAGGAATGAGCAGTTCTTC. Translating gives CASSLLGSRNEQFF.

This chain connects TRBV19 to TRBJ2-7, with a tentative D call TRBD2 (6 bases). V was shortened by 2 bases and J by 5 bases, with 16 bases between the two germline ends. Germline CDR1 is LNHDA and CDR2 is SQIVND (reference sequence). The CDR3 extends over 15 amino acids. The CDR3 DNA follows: TGTGCCAGTAGTATACAGGGAGGATTGGGGAACGAGCAGTACTTC. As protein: CASSIQGGLGNEQYF.

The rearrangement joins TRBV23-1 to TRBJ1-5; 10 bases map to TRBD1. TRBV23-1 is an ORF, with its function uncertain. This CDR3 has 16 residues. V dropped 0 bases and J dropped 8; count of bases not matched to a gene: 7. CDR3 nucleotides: TGCGCCAGCAGTCAATCCAGGGACAGGGGAAATAAGCCCCAGCATTTT. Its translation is CASSQSRDRGNKPQHF.

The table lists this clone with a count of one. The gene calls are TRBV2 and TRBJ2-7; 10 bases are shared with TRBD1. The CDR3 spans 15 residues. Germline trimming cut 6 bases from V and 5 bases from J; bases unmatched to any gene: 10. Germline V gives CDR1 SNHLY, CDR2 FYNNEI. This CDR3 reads CASRPPGTGAHEQYF. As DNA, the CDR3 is TGTGCCAGCAGACCTCCCGGGACAGGGGCCCACGAGCAGTACTTC.

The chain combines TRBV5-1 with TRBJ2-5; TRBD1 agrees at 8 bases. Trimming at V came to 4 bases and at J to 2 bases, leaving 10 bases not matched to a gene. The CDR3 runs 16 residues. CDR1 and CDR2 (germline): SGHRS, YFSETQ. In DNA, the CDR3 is TGCGCCAGCAGCCGGATAGGACAGGGAACACAAGAGACCCAGTACTTC. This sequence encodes CASSRIGQGTQETQYF. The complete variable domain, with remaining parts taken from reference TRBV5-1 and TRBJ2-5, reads KAGVTQTPRYLIKTRGQQVTLSCSPISGHRSVSWYQQTPGQGLQFLFEYFSETQRNKGNFPGRFSGRQFSNSRSEMNVSTLELGDSALYLCASSRIGQGTQETQYFGPGTRLLVL.

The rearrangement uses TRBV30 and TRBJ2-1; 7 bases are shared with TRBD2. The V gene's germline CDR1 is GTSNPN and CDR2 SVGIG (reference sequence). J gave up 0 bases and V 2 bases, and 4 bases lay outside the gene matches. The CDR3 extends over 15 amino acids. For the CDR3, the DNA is TGTGCCTGGAGTCAACTAGCGCACTCCTACAATGAGCAGTTCTTC. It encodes CAWSQLAHSYNEQFF. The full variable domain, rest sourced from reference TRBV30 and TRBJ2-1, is SQTIHQWPATLVQPVGSPLSLECTVEGTSNPNLYWYRQAAGRGLQLLFYSVGIGQISSEVPQNLSASRPQDRQFILSSKKLLLSDSGFYLCAWSQLAHSYNEQFFGPGTRLTVL.

The CDR3 DNA reads TGTGCCAGCAGCTTAGGGGTAGCGGACTACAATGAGCAGTTCTTC. Encoded protein: CASSLGVADYNEQFF. The gene calls are TRBV7-2 and TRBJ2-1; D might be TRBD2 (6 bases). Per the germline V gene, CDR1 is SGHTA and CDR2 is FQGNSA. V was clipped by 1 base and J by 3 bases, with 10 bases between them. This CDR3 has 15 residues.

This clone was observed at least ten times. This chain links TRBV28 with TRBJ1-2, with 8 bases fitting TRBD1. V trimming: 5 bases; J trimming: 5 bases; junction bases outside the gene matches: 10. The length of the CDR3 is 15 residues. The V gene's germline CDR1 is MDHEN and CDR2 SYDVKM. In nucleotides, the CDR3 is TGTGCCAGCAGTGCCTGGGACAGGACGGGATATGGCTACACCTTC. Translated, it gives CASSAWDRTGYGYTF.

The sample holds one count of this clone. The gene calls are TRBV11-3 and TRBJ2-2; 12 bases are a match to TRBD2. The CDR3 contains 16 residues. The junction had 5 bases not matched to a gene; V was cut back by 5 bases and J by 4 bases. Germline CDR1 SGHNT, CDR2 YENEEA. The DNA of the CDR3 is TGTGCCAGCAGCCCGGGACTAGCGGGTATCACCGGGGAGCTGTTTTTT. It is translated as CASSPGLAGITGELFF.

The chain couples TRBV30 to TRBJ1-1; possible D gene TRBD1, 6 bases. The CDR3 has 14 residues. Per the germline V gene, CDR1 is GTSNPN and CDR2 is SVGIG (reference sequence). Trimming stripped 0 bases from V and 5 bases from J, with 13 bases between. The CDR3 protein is CAWSVRRGSTEAFF. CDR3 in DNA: TGTGCCTGGAGTGTACGTAGGGGGTCGACTGAAGCTTTCTTT.

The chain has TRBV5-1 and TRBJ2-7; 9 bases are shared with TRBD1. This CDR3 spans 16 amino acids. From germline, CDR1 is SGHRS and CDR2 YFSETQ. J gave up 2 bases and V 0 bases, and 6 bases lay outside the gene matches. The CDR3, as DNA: TGCGCCAGCAGCTTGGCGCCGGGACAGGGTACCTACGAGCAGTACTTC. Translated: CASSLAPGQGTYEQYF.

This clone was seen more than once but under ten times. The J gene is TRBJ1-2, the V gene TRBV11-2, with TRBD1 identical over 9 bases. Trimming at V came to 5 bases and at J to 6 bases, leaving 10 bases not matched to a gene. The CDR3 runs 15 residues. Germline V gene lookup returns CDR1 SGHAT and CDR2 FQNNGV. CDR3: CASSRELQGAHGYTF. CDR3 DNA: TGTGCCAGCAGCCGAGAACTACAGGGGGCGCATGGCTACACCTTC.

CDR3 bases: TGCGCCAGCAGCTTTGCTGGACAGTCCTACGAGCAGTACTTC. Amino acid sequence: CASSFAGQSYEQYF. This chain joins TRBV5-1 and TRBJ2-7; D is possibly TRBD1 (6 bases). The CDR3 contains 14 residues. Per the germline V gene, CDR1 is SGHRS and CDR2 is YFSETQ. V lost 2 bases and J 1 base, leaving 10 bases between the germline ends.

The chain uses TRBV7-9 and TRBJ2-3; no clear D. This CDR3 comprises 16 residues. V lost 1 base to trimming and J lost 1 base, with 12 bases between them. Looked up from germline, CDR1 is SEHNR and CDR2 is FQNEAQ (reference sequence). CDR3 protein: CASSLESIRGTDTQYF. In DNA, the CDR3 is TGTGCCAGCAGCTTAGAGTCGATACGCGGCACAGATACGCAGTATTTT.

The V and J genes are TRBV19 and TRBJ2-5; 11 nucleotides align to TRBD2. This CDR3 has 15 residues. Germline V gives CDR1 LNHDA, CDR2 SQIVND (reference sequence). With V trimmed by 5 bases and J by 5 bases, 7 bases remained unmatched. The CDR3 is CASSERLAGWETQYF. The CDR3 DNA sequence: TGTGCCAGTAGTGAACGACTAGCGGGATGGGAGACCCAGTACTTC.

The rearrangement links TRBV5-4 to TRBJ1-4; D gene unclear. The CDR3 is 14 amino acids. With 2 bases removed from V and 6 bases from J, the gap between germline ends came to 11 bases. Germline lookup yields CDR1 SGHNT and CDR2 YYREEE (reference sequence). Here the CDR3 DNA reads TGTGCCAGCAGCTTAACAGTTAACGATGAAAAACTGTTTTTT. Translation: CASSLTVNDEKLFF.

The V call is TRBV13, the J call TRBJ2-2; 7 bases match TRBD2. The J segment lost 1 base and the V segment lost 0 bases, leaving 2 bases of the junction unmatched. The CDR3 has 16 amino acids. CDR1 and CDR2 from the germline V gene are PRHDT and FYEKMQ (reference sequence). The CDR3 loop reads CASSLGGGGNTGELFF. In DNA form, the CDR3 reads TGTGCCAGCAGCTTAGGTGGCGGGGGGAACACCGGGGAGCTGTTTTTT.